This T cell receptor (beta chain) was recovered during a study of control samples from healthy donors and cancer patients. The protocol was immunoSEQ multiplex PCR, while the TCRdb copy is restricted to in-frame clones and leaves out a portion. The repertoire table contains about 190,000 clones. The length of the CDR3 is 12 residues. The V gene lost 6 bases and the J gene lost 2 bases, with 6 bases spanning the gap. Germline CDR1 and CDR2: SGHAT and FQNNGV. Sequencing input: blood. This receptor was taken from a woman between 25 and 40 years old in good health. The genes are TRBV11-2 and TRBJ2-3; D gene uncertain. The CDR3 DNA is TGTGCCAGCAGAGCGTTCACAGATACGCAGTATTTT. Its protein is CASRAFTDTQYF.